The 18 T cell receptor beta chains presented below share a single source sample, sequenced in a study of cytomegalovirus exposure and HLA in healthy donors. Using immunoSEQ multiplex PCR, the repertoire was profiled, and TCRdb retains in-frame clones only, with some absent. The table has over 70,000 clones, roughly 92% seen once. Sequencing was done on a sample of PBMCs. The origin of the receptors is a woman between 18 and 29 years old in good health and CMV-seronegative.

This clone was counted a few times. The chain recombines TRBV29-1 with TRBJ1-2; D uncertain. Trimming stripped 6 bases from V and 4 bases from J, with 9 bases between. This CDR3 contains 11 residues. The germline V gene encodes CDR1 SQVTM and CDR2 ANQGSEA. DNA of the CDR3: TGCAGCGTCCTCGTCAGCTATGGCTACACCTTC. Translation: CSVLVSYGYTF.

V and J are TRBV5-6 and TRBJ1-2; tentative D call: TRBD1 (6 bases). Trimming removed 7 bases from V and 4 bases from J, with 11 bases in between. Germline V lookup: CDR1 SGHDT, CDR2 YYEEEE. The CDR3 has 12 residues. The CDR3 loop reads CASGTGIYGYTF. In DNA, the CDR3 is TGTGCCAGCGGTACAGGGATCTATGGCTACACCTTC.

The chain carries TRBV4-1 and TRBJ2-1; TRBD2 agrees at 7 bases. After removal of 1 base from V and 8 bases from J, the junction contained 5 bases not matched to a gene. CDR1 is MGHRA and CDR2 is YSYEKL in the germline V gene. This CDR3 has 14 amino acids. DNA of the CDR3: TGCGCCAGCAGCCAAGGGACTAGACTGGATGAGCAGTTCTTC. It encodes CASSQGTRLDEQFF.

The V gene is TRBV28, the J gene TRBJ1-6; 12 bases match TRBD1. The trim removed 7 bases at V and 14 bases at J, leaving 9 bases unmatched. This CDR3 is built from 14 residues. The V gene's germline CDR1 is MDHEN and CDR2 SYDVKM. The CDR3 sequence is CASKWGTGGESLHF. In DNA, the CDR3 is TGTGCCAGCAAGTGGGGGACAGGGGGCGAATCCCTCCACTTT.

The J gene is TRBJ2-1, the V gene TRBV6-1, with 10 bases lining up with TRBD1. Germline CDR1 is MNHNS and CDR2 is SASEGT. The J segment lost 4 bases and the V segment lost 6 bases, leaving 6 bases of the junction unmatched. CDR3 length: 15 residues. The CDR3 protein is CASREDRGWYNEQFF. The CDR3 coding sequence is TGTGCCAGCAGGGAGGACAGGGGGTGGTACAATGAGCAGTTCTTC.

The V call is TRBV7-3, the J call TRBJ2-1; TRBD2 aligns across 14 bases. The CDR3 extends over 18 amino acids. Germline assignment: CDR1 SGHTA and CDR2 FQGTGA. Unmatched junction bases numbered 6, after V lost 4 bases and J lost 1 base. The CDR3 here is CASSSKGLAGGSYNEQFF. The CDR3, as DNA: TGTGCCAGCAGCTCAAAAGGACTAGCGGGGGGTTCCTACAATGAGCAGTTCTTC.

This rearrangement joins TRBV7-2 to TRBJ2-7, with 14 bases lining up with TRBD2. In germline, CDR1 is SGHTA, CDR2 FQGNSA. The CDR3 covers 15 residues. Trimming cost V 5 bases and J 4 bases; bases outside gene matches: 4. The CDR3 coding sequence is TGTGCCAGCAGCCCTGGACTAGCGGGGGGTTACGAGCAGTACTTC. Translating it yields CASSPGLAGGYEQYF.

The V gene is TRBV27, the J gene TRBJ2-7, with a tentative D call TRBD2 (5 bases). CDR1 and CDR2 from the germline V gene are MNHEY and SMNVEV (reference sequence). The CDR3 spans 17 residues. The V end lost 0 bases, the J end lost 0 bases, and 15 bases lay between the germline ends. CDR3 sequence (DNA): TGTGCCAGCAGTTTATCGAACCCAACTAGAGGCTCCTACGAGCAGTACTTC. It is translated as CASSLSNPTRGSYEQYF.

V usage is TRBV29-1 and J usage is TRBJ1-1; 7 bases are a match to TRBD1. Trimming removed 7 bases from V and 12 bases from J; junction bases left unmatched: 17. Germline CDR1 SQVTM, CDR2 ANQGSEA. CDR3 length: 13 amino acids. Here the CDR3 DNA reads TGCAGCGCCACTGGACAGGCGACAACTGAGTCTTTCTTT. Translated, it gives CSATGQATTESFF.

This rearrangement joins TRBV19 to TRBJ1-2; 9 positions match TRBD1. The CDR3 has 15 amino acids. After removal of 4 bases from V and 6 bases from J, the junction contained 9 bases not matched to a gene. Germline CDR1 reads LNHDA; CDR2 reads SQIVND (reference sequence). CDR3 sequence reads: CASSRSPGTGNGYTF. DNA of the CDR3: TGTGCCAGTAGTAGGAGTCCCGGGACAGGGAATGGCTACACCTTC.

The chain has TRBV7-9 and TRBJ1-6, with 8 bases matching TRBD1. Germline CDR1 and CDR2: SEHNR and FQNEAQ (reference sequence). The ends lost 4 bases at V and 9 bases at J; junction bases unmatched: 5. This CDR3 contains 14 residues. CDR3 DNA: TGTGCCAGCAGCTCGGGACAGGAAGGTTCACCCCTCCACTTT. This codes for CASSSGQEGSPLHF.

The chain is built from TRBV30 and TRBJ1-6; D unclear. Germline V gene lookup returns CDR1 GTSNPN and CDR2 SVGIG (reference sequence). The CDR3 has 13 amino acids. Trimming stripped 4 bases from V and 10 bases from J, with 14 bases between. The CDR3 here is CAWMSGRASPLHF. CDR3 nucleotides: TGTGCCTGGATGTCGGGAAGGGCGTCACCCCTCCACTTT. The full variable domain, with the rest looked up from reference TRBV30 and TRBJ1-6, is SQTIHQWPATLVQPVGSPLSLECTVEGTSNPNLYWYRQAAGRGLQLLFYSVGIGQISSEVPQNLSASRPQDRQFILSSKKLLLSDSGFYLCAWMSGRASPLHFGNGTRLTVT.

This rearrangement joins TRBV5-4 to TRBJ2-7, with 7 bases aligning to TRBD1. This CDR3 contains 15 residues. Trimming removed 2 bases from V and 2 bases from J; junction bases left unmatched: 7. Per germline, CDR1 SGHNT and CDR2 YYREEE (reference sequence). The CDR3 loop reads CASSFNLGQTYEQYF. CDR3 DNA: TGTGCCAGCAGCTTCAACTTGGGACAGACCTACGAGCAGTACTTC.

Notes on this clone: The identical CDR3 is also encoded by other nucleotide sequences in the sample. This rearrangement joins TRBV7-9 to TRBJ1-3; no clear D gene. The CDR3 runs 13 residues. CDR1 is SEHNR, CDR2 FQNEAQ, per germline (reference sequence). The V end lost 5 bases, the J end lost 0 bases, and 5 bases lay between the germline ends. Here the CDR3 DNA reads TGTGCCAGCAGCCCCTACTCTGGAAACACCATATATTTT. As protein: CASSPYSGNTIYF.

V is TRBV28 and J is TRBJ2-6, with 8 nucleotides matching TRBD2. The CDR3 sequence is 17 residues long. Trimming removed 6 bases from V and 4 bases from J; junction bases left unmatched: 11. Looked up from germline, CDR1 is MDHEN and CDR2 is SYDVKM. The CDR3 DNA reads TGTGCCAGCAGCCTCGGGCGGGGGGCGGGAGGGGCCAACGTCCTGACTTTC. Protein: CASSLGRGAGGANVLTF. The full variable domain, its missing parts supplied by reference TRBV28 and TRBJ2-6, is DVKVTQSSRYLVKRTGEKVFLECVQDMDHENMFWYRQDPGLGLRLIYFSYDVKMKEKGDIPEGYSVSREKKERFSLILESASTNQTSMYLCASSLGRGAGGANVLTFGAGSRLTVL.

The chain carries TRBV19 and TRBJ2-5; D remains ambiguous. The CDR3 extends over 14 amino acids. Trimming pared 3 bases from V and 5 bases from J, leaving 13 bases between. Germline V lookup: CDR1 LNHDA, CDR2 SQIVND (reference sequence). CDR3 in amino acids: CASSILAVSETQYF. DNA of the CDR3: TGTGCCAGTAGTATCTTGGCGGTTTCGGAGACCCAGTACTTC.

The chain has TRBV2 and TRBJ1-5; TRBD1 aligns across 8 bases. The trim removed 1 base at V and 0 bases at J, leaving 11 bases unmatched. The CDR3 is 19 residues long. Germline assignment: CDR1 SNHLY and CDR2 FYNNEI. The CDR3 region is CASSEDAGQELYSNQPQHF. DNA of the CDR3: TGTGCCAGCAGTGAAGACGCGGGACAGGAACTCTATAGCAATCAGCCCCAGCATTTT.

V and J are TRBV11-2 and TRBJ2-7; D may be TRBD2 (5 bases). The CDR3 runs 13 residues. The V end was cut by 1 base, the J end by 3 bases, with 7 bases between. Germline V lookup: CDR1 SGHAT, CDR2 FQNNGV. CDR3 residues: CASSLGRGYEQYF. The DNA of the CDR3 is TGTGCCAGCAGCTTAGGTCGGGGCTACGAGCAGTACTTC.